The 17 T cell receptor beta chains below all came from one sample that was sequenced in a study of blood T cell repertoires in COVID-19. Using immunoSEQ multiplex PCR, the repertoire was profiled, and TCRdb retains in-frame clones only, with some absent. The sample lists around 120,000 clones, around 78% occurring once. Sequencing was carried out using peripheral blood. The receptors originated from a man in his 70s with acute or convalescent COVID-19.

V is TRBV6-5 and J is TRBJ2-3; TRBD2 matches at 9 bases. Per germline, CDR1 MNHEY and CDR2 SVGAGI. V shed 4 bases, J shed 1 base, and the junction held 3 bases outside the gene matches. The CDR3 covers 15 residues. In nucleotides, the CDR3 is TGTGCCAGCAGTTCTCGGACTAGCGGCACAGATACGCAGTATTTT. Translated, it gives CASSSRTSGTDTQYF.

V usage is TRBV12-3 or TRBV12-4 and J usage is TRBJ2-5; D is unresolved. This CDR3 has 11 residues. Trimming pared 5 bases from V and 5 bases from J, leaving 6 bases between. The CDR3 DNA reads as TGTGCCAGCAGTGCCAGGGAGACCCAGTACTTC. This encodes CASSARETQYF.

CDR3 loop: CASSLGGSNTGELFF. The CDR3 nucleotides are TGCGCCAGCAGCCTTGGAGGGTCGAACACCGGGGAGCTGTTTTTT. The chain carries TRBV5-1 and TRBJ2-2, with TRBD2 as a possible D gene (6 bases). CDR1 is SGHRS, CDR2 YFSETQ, per germline. V gave up 4 bases and J gave up 0 bases, with 10 bases separating them. The CDR3 spans 15 residues. Based on the CDR3 plus reference TRBV5-1 and TRBJ2-2, the full variable domain is KAGVTQTPRYLIKTRGQQVTLSCSPISGHRSVSWYQQTPGQGLQFLFEYFSETQRNKGNFPGRFSGRQFSNSRSEMNVSTLELGDSALYLCASSLGGSNTGELFFGEGSRLTVL.

The chain has TRBV5-4 and TRBJ2-7; 8 bases agree with TRBD1. The V gene end was trimmed by 4 bases and the J gene end by 2 bases; junction bases not matched to a gene: 8. CDR3 size: 15 residues. CDR1 SGHNT and CDR2 YYREEE come from the germline V gene (reference sequence). This CDR3 reads CASSQASDRAYEQYF. The CDR3 nucleotides read TGTGCCAGCAGCCAGGCTTCGGACAGGGCCTACGAGCAGTACTTC.

This clone was found many times. CDR3 bases: TGTGCCAGCAGTTTGTTCAGGGGGCGCGGGAATCAGCCCCAGCATTTT. It translates to CASSLFRGRGNQPQHF. V and J are TRBV27 and TRBJ1-5, with TRBD1 identical over 8 bases. The V and J ends lost 3 bases and 4 bases, in that order; junction bases with no gene match: 8. CDR3 length equals 16 residues. Per the germline V gene, CDR1 is MNHEY and CDR2 is SMNVEV (reference sequence).

The J gene is TRBJ1-2, the V gene TRBV7-2; no firm D call. The length of the CDR3 is 13 residues. Germline values: CDR1 SGHTA, CDR2 FQGNSA. Trimming cost V 5 bases and J 0 bases, with 7 bases left between them. In DNA, the CDR3 is TGTGCCAGCAGCGAACTCCCTAACTATGGCTACACCTTC. The encoded protein is CASSELPNYGYTF.

The chain joins TRBV29-1 to TRBJ2-1, with 14 bases identical to TRBD2. The germline V gene has CDR1 SQVTM and CDR2 ANQGSEA. The CDR3 has 14 residues. V lost 6 bases and J lost 3; bases outside the gene matches: 1. CDR3 bases: TGCAGCGTGGGGACTAGCGGGGGCTACAATGAGCAGTTCTTC. Protein product: CSVGTSGGYNEQFF.

The rearrangement joins TRBV19 to TRBJ1-2, with 7 bases matching TRBD1. Germline V gives CDR1 LNHDA, CDR2 SQIVND (reference sequence). The length of the CDR3 is 14 residues. V shed 4 bases, J shed 2 bases, and the junction held 4 bases outside the gene matches. The CDR3 region has the DNA TGTGCCAGTAGTACCGGACAGGCAAACTATGGCTACACCTTC. This codes for CASSTGQANYGYTF.

The genes are TRBV19 and TRBJ1-1; 9 nucleotides align to TRBD1. This CDR3 has 14 amino acids. Germline loops: CDR1 LNHDA, CDR2 SQIVND (reference sequence). After removal of 5 bases from V and 2 bases from J, the junction contained 3 bases not matched to a gene. The CDR3 spells CASSFTGGNTEAFF. The CDR3 coding sequence is TGTGCCAGTAGTTTTACAGGGGGCAACACTGAAGCTTTCTTT.

The CDR3 here is CARGWGQSGGHIYMNTEAFF. The CDR3 coding sequence is TGCGCCAGGGGATGGGGACAAAGCGGGGGGCATATTTACATGAACACTGAAGCTTTCTTT. The chain is built from TRBV23-1 and TRBJ1-1, with a tentative D call TRBD1 (6 bases). TRBV23-1 is an open reading frame whose function is uncertain. The CDR3 runs to 20 residues. V lost 9 bases, J lost 0 bases, and 32 bases lay in between.

The chain uses TRBV30 and TRBJ2-7, with a tentative D call TRBD2 (5 bases). V was shortened by 1 base and J by 3 bases, with 7 bases between the two germline ends. The CDR3 runs 12 residues. From germline, CDR1 is GTSNPN and CDR2 SVGIG (reference sequence). CDR3 nucleotides: TGTGCCTGGAGTGCCACTAGCTACGAGCAGTACTTC. Its translation is CAWSATSYEQYF.

A single count supports this clone. The genes are TRBV5-1 and TRBJ1-6; no firm D call. CDR1 is SGHRS, CDR2 YFSETQ, per germline. V was shortened by 0 bases and J by 8 bases, with 9 bases between the two germline ends. The CDR3 is made up of 14 amino acids. The CDR3 is CASSLGRRDSPLHF. The CDR3 DNA follows: TGCGCCAGCAGCTTGGGACGGAGGGATTCACCCCTCCACTTT.

The chain employs TRBV29-1 and TRBJ1-1; 7 nucleotides align to TRBD1. CDR1 is SQVTM, CDR2 ANQGSEA, per germline. Unmatched junction bases numbered 6, after V lost 2 bases and J lost 3 bases. This CDR3 has 14 residues. The DNA for the CDR3 is TGCAGCGTTGAAATAATCAGGGGGGACACTGAAGCTTTCTTT. It specifies CSVEIIRGDTEAFF. Full variable domain (remainder filled in from reference TRBV29-1 and TRBJ1-1): SAVISQKPSRDICQRGTSLTIQCQVDSQVTMMFWYRQQPGQSLTLIATANQGSEATYESGFVIDKFPISRPNLTFSTLTVSNMSPEDSSIYLCSVEIIRGDTEAFFGQGTRLTVV.

This chain joins TRBV29-1 and TRBJ2-7; possible D gene TRBD1, 6 bases. The CDR3 extends over 13 amino acids. CDR1 and CDR2 from the germline V gene are SQVTM and ANQGSEA. V lost 6 bases to trimming and J lost 2 bases, with 14 bases between them. CDR3 sequence: CSVTSGVTYEQYF. As DNA, the CDR3 is TGCAGCGTGACTTCAGGGGTTACCTACGAGCAGTACTTC.

V gene TRBV19 combines with J gene TRBJ2-7; D is possibly TRBD2 (7 bases). CDR1 and CDR2 (germline): LNHDA, SQIVND (reference sequence). This CDR3 has 12 residues. The V end lost 10 bases, the J end lost 9 bases, and 19 bases lay between the germline ends. CDR3 loop: CATGGRGQRQYF. The CDR3 DNA reads as TGTGCCACCGGGGGGCGCGGTCAACGGCAGTACTTC.

This chain links TRBV6-2 or TRBV6-3 with TRBJ1-5, with 10 bases lining up with TRBD1. The V gene's germline CDR1 is MNHEY and CDR2 SVGEGT. V trimming: 4 bases; J trimming: 0 bases; junction bases outside the gene matches: 6. This CDR3 has 17 amino acids. CDR3 loop: CASSSGQGVYSNQPQHF. The CDR3 DNA reads TGTGCCAGCAGTTCAGGACAGGGGGTCTATAGCAATCAGCCCCAGCATTTT.

The J gene is TRBJ2-7, the V gene TRBV7-2; D is possibly TRBD1 (5 bases). The CDR3 consists of 13 residues. V dropped 4 bases and J dropped 0 bases, with 7 bases sitting between them. In germline, CDR1 is SGHTA, CDR2 FQGNSA. The DNA of the CDR3 is TGTGCCAGCAGCTCCAGGGCCTCCTACGAGCAGTACTTC. It yields the protein CASSSRASYEQYF.